This TCR beta chain emerged from a study of T cells in Graves' hyperthyroidism and ophthalmopathy. This clonotype was observed at least ten times. CDR1 is SNHLY and CDR2 is FYNNEI in the germline V gene. V lost 7 bases to trimming and J lost 2 bases, with 2 bases between them. This CDR3 region has 10 residues. What was amplified from RNA transcripts were TCR beta CDR3 regions. TCR CDR3 regions were first amplified by RT-PCR with HTBI primers. TCRdb itself ran the multiplex PCR reads through MiXCR, one entry per CDR3 protein. The sample yields around 610,000 distinct CDR3 sequences, about 15% seen once.

Sequencing was done on a sample of blood. This sequence originates from a woman aged 40 to 50 with Graves' ophthalmopathy. The chain combines TRBV2 with TRBJ2-5; no clear D gene. CDR3 sequence: CASKQETQYF. The CDR3 DNA reads TGTGCCAGCAAGCAAGAGACCCAGTACTTC.